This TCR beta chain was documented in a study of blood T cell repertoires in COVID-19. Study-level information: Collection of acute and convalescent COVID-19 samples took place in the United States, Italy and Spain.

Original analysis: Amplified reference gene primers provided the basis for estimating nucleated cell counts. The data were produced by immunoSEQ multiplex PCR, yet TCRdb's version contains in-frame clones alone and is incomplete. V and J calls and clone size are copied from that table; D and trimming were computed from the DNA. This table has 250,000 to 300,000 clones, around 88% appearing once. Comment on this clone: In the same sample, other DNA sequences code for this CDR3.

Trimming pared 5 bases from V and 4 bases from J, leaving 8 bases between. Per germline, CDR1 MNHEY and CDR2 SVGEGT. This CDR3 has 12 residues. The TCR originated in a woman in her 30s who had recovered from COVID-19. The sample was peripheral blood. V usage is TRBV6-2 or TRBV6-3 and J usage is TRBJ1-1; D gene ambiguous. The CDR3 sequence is CASSLRSTEAFF. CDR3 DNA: TGTGCCAGCAGTCTTAGGAGCACTGAAGCTTTCTTT.